The next 9 T cell receptor beta chains were all read from a single sample in a study of cytotoxic CD8 clonotypes in ibrutinib-treated CLL. This table comes from immunoSEQ multiplex PCR, and its TCRdb copy is limited to in-frame clones, with some not included. The table includes tens of thousands of clones, around 80% detected once. This specimen was PBMCs, taken before ibrutinib treatment. Every receptor here comes from a human donor with chronic lymphocytic leukemia.

The chain carries TRBV29-1 and TRBJ1-2, with D tentatively TRBD1 (5 bases). Trimming cost V 5 bases and J 3 bases, with 13 bases left between them. Germline V gene sequence: CDR1 SQVTM, CDR2 ANQGSEA. The CDR3 has 13 amino acids. This CDR3 is CSVSRAQDYGYTF. The CDR3 region has the DNA TGCAGCGTTAGCAGGGCCCAGGACTATGGCTACACCTTC.

V and J are TRBV2 and TRBJ2-2, with D unclear. Trimming stripped 8 bases from V and 8 bases from J, with 6 bases between. The CDR3 is made up of 10 amino acids. Germline lookup yields CDR1 SNHLY and CDR2 FYNNEI. CDR3 amino acids: CASVGGELFF. CDR3 nucleotide sequence: TGTGCCAGCGTCGGGGGGGAGCTGTTTTTT.

The gene calls are TRBV5-4 and TRBJ1-1; no reliable D call. Germline V lookup: CDR1 SGHNT, CDR2 YYREEE (reference sequence). The CDR3 spans 14 residues. V lost 2 bases, J lost 2 bases, and 10 bases lay in between. CDR3 DNA: TGTGCCAGCAGCTTAAGGGATACTAACACTGAAGCTTTCTTT. It translates to CASSLRDTNTEAFF.

This chain joins TRBV18 and TRBJ1-4, with D unclear. Germline CDR1 KGHSH, CDR2 LQKENI. CDR3 length equals 17 residues. The ends were cut back, 3 bases at V and 0 bases at J, with 14 bases in the middle. CDR3 protein: CASSPTRAVTTNEKLFF. The CDR3 bases are TGTGCCAGCTCACCTACGAGGGCAGTTACAACTAATGAAAAACTGTTTTTT. The entire variable domain, with the rest obtained from reference TRBV18 and TRBJ1-4, is as follows: NAGVMQNPRHLVRRRGQEARLRCSPMKGHSHVYWYRQLPEEGLKFMVYLQKENIIDESGMPKERFSAEFPKEGPSILRIQQVVRGDSAAYFCASSPTRAVTTNEKLFFGSGTQLSVL.

The genes are TRBV4-3 and TRBJ2-4, with D maybe TRBD2 (7 bases). Germline CDR1 and CDR2: LGHNA and YSLEER. V dropped 0 bases and J dropped 11 bases, with 17 bases sitting between them. This CDR3 is 15 amino acids long. CDR3 residues: CASSQDKFTGRVQYF. CDR3 nucleotides: TGCGCCAGCAGCCAAGATAAATTCACAGGGAGGGTTCAGTACTTC.

There are a few counts of this clone. Germline and junction disagree at one end, which may indicate a read error. The sample has other DNA sequences that encode this CDR3 too. The V gene is TRBV29-1, the J gene TRBJ1-1; 10 positions agree with TRBD1. Germline CDR1 SQVTM, CDR2 ANQGSEA. The CDR3 runs to 13 residues. The CDR3 region has the DNA TGCAGCGTGGAAGGACAGGGGGGCACTGAAGCTTTCTTT. This sequence encodes CSVEGQGGTEAFF.

The chain couples TRBV29-1 to TRBJ2-1; D tentatively fits TRBD1 or TRBD2 (6 bases each). V was pared by 5 bases and J by 0 bases, with 29 bases between. Per the germline V gene, CDR1 is SQVTM and CDR2 is ANQGSEA. The CDR3 has 20 amino acids. The CDR3 loop reads CSVPQGGSQAGISSYNEQFF. As DNA, the CDR3 is TGCAGCGTTCCACAGGGTGGGTCTCAAGCGGGCATTAGCTCCTACAATGAGCAGTTCTTC.

This chain uses TRBV9 with TRBJ1-2; D ambiguous. CDR1 is SGDLS and CDR2 is YYNGEE in the germline V gene. The CDR3 consists of 11 residues. V lost 4 bases, J lost 2 bases, and 3 bases lay in between. The CDR3 nucleotides read TGTGCCAGCAGCCAAAACTATGGCTACACCTTC. Encoded protein: CASSQNYGYTF.

This clone was seen only once. This chain links TRBV6-4 with TRBJ1-5, with 8 bases that match TRBD1. The V and J ends lost 3 bases and 2 bases, in that order; junction bases with no gene match: 0. CDR1 MRHNA and CDR2 SNTAGT come from the germline V gene. This CDR3 has 14 residues. The CDR3 spells CASSETGGNQPQHF. In DNA, the CDR3 is TGTGCCAGCAGTGAGACAGGGGGCAATCAGCCCCAGCATTTT.